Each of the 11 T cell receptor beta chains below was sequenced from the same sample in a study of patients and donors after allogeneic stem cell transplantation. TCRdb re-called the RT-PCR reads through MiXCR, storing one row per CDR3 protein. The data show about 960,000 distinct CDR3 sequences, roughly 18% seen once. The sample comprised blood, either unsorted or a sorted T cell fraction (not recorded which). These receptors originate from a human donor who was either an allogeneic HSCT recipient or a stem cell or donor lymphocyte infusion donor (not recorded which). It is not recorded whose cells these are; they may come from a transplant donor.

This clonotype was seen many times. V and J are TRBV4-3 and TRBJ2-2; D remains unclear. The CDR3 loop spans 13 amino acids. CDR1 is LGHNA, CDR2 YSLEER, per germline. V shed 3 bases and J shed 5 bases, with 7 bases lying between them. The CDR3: CASSQGSTGELFF. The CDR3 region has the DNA TGCGCCAGCAGCCAGGGGTCTACCGGGGAGCTGTTTTTT.

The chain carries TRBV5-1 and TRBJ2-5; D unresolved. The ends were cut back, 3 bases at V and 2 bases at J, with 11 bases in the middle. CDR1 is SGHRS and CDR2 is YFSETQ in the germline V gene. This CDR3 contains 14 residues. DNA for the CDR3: TGCGCCAGCAGCTCTTTCCCCGGGCAAGAGACCCAGTACTTC. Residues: CASSSFPGQETQYF.

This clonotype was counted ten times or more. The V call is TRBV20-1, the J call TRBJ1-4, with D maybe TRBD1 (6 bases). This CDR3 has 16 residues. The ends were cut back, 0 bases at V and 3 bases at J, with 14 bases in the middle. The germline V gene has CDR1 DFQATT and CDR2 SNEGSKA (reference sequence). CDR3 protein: CSARDPGGLPNEKLFF. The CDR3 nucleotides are TGCAGTGCTAGAGACCCGGGGGGGCTACCTAATGAAAAACTGTTTTTT.

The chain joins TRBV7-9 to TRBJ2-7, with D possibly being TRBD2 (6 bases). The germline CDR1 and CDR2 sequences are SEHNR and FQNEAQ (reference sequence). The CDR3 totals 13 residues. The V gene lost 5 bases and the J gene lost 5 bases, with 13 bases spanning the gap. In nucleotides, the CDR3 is TGTGCCAGCAGCCCAGGATGGGAGGACGAGCAGTACTTC. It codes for CASSPGWEDEQYF.

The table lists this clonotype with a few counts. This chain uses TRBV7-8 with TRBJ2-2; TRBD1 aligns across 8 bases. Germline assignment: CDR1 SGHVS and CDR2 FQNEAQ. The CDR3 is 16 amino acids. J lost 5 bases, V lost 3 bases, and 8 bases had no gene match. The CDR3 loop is CASSLRRDRLTGELFF. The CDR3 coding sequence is TGTGCCAGCAGCTTGCGCCGGGACAGGCTAACCGGGGAGCTGTTTTTT.

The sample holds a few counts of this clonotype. The CDR3 bases are TGTGCCAGCAGTTTAACAGCTGATCGACTTACCAGCGGGGTACAAGAGACCCAGTACTTC. It encodes CASSLTADRLTSGVQETQYF. The chain is built from TRBV12-3 or TRBV12-4 and TRBJ2-5, with 7 nucleotides matching TRBD2. V gave up 2 bases and J gave up 2 bases; unmatched junction bases: 20. The CDR3 is made up of 20 amino acids.

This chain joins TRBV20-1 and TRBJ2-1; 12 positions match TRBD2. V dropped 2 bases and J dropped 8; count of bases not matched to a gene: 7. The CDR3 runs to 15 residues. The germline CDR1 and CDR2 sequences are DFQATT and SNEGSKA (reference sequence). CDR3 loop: CSARRGTSGFYEQFF. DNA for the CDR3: TGCAGTGCTAGAAGGGGGACTAGCGGGTTCTATGAGCAGTTCTTC.

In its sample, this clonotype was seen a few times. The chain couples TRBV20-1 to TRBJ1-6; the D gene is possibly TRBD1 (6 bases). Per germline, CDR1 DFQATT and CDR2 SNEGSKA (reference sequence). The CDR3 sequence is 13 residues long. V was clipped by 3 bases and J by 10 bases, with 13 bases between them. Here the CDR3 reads CSASFRGGSPLHF. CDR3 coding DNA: TGCAGTGCTAGTTTTAGGGGGGGATCACCCCTCCACTTT.

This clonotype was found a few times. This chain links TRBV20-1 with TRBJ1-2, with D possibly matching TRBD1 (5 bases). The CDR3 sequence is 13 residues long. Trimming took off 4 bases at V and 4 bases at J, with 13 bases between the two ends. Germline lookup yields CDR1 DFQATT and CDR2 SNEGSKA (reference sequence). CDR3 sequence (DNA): TGCAGTGCTACTACGGGACGGACCTATGGCTACACCTTC. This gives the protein CSATTGRTYGYTF.

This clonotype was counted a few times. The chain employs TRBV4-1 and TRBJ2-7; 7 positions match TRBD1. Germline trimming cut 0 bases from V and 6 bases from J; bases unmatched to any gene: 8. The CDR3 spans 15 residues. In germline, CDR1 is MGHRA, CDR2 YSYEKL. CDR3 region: CASSQDGDSNSEQYF. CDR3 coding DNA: TGCGCCAGCAGCCAAGATGGGGACAGCAATAGCGAGCAGTACTTC.

This CDR3 is CASSADLANYGYTF. The DNA of the CDR3 is TGCGCCAGCAGCGCGGACCTAGCTAACTATGGCTACACCTTC. The chain uses TRBV5-1 and TRBJ1-2; D unclear. The ends were cut back, 4 bases at V and 0 bases at J, with 10 bases in the middle. Germline V lookup: CDR1 SGHRS, CDR2 YFSETQ. This CDR3 region has 14 residues.